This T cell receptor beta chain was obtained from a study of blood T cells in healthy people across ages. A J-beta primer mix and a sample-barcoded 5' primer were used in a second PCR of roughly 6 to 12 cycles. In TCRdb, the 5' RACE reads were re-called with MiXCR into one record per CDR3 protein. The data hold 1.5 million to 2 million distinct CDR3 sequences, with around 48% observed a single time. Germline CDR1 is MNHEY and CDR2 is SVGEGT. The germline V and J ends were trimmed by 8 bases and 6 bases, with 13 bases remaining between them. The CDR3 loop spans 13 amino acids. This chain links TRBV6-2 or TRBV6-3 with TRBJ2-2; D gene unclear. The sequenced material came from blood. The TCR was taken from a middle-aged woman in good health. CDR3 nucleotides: TGTGCCAGCGGAACAACGGCGCCCGGGGAGCTGTTTTTT. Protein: CASGTTAPGELFF.